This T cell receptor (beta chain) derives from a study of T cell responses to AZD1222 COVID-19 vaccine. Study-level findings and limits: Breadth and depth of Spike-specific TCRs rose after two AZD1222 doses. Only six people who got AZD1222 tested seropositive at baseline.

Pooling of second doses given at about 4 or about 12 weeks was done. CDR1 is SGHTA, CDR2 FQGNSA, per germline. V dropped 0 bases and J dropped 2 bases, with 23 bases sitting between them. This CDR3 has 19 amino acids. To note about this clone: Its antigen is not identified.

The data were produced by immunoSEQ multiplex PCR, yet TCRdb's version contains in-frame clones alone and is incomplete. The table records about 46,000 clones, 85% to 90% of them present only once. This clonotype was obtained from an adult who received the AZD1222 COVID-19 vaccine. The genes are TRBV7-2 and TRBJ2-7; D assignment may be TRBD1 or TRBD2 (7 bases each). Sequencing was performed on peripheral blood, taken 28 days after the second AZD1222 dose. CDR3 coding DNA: TGTGCCAGCAGCTTAGCGGGGTTTGGCGGGAGAAGGGGGCCCTACGAGCAGTACTTC. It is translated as CASSLAGFGGRRGPYEQYF.